Below, 18 T cell receptor beta chains from the same sample are listed, as sequenced in a study of blood T cell repertoires in COVID-19. Here immunoSEQ multiplex PCR was the method, and the copy in TCRdb shows in-frame clones only, minus some. Among roughly 250,000 clones listed, about 80% were seen once. Specimen: peripheral blood. Receptors originate from a woman aged 80 or over with acute or convalescent COVID-19.

V is TRBV10-2 and J is TRBJ2-1; 7 bases map to TRBD2. The length of the CDR3 is 13 residues. V shed 3 bases, J shed 5 bases, and the junction held 1 base outside the gene matches. Looked up from germline, CDR1 is WSHSY and CDR2 is SAAADI. The CDR3 DNA reads as TGCGCCAGCAGTGAAGCGGGGAACAATGAGCAGTTCTTC. As protein: CASSEAGNNEQFF.

The chain employs TRBV10-3 and TRBJ2-2; 9 positions match TRBD2. Germline V gene data show CDR1 as ENHRY and CDR2 as SYGVKD. The CDR3 contains 15 residues. Trimming took 3 bases from V and 2 from J; bases not matched to a gene: 1. CDR3 region: CAISEAGGNTGELFF. The CDR3 coding sequence is TGTGCCATCAGTGAAGCGGGGGGTAACACCGGGGAGCTGTTTTTT.

The rearrangement links TRBV10-3 to TRBJ2-1; 9 bases are a match to TRBD1. Germline trimming cut 3 bases from V and 8 bases from J; bases unmatched to any gene: 5. The CDR3 sequence is 14 residues long. The germline V gene encodes CDR1 ENHRY and CDR2 SYGVKD. The CDR3 is CAISDGQGTYEQFF. Written as DNA, the CDR3 is TGTGCCATCAGTGACGGACAGGGGACCTATGAGCAGTTCTTC.

The chain combines TRBV3-1 (or the pseudogene TRBV3-2) with TRBJ2-1, with 8 bases lining up with TRBD1. Germline V gives CDR1 LGHDT, CDR2 YNNKEL (reference sequence). After removal of 2 bases from V and 4 bases from J, the junction contained 19 bases not matched to a gene. This CDR3 spans 20 amino acids. The CDR3 spells CASSQNPDRVRTKPYNEQFF. In nucleotides, the CDR3 is TGTGCCAGCAGCCAAAACCCGGACAGGGTTAGAACAAAGCCTTACAATGAGCAGTTCTTC.

This sequence joins TRBV27 and TRBJ1-1; a weak D match, TRBD1 (6 bases). Per germline, CDR1 MNHEY and CDR2 SMNVEV (reference sequence). The CDR3 covers 14 residues. The ends were cut back, 6 bases at V and 5 bases at J, with 16 bases in the middle. The DNA of the CDR3 is TGTGCCAGCAGGGCCGGGGGGCGGTGGACTGAAGCTTTCTTT. Protein product: CASRAGGRWTEAFF.

This chain uses TRBV5-4 with TRBJ1-3; perhaps TRBD1 as D (6 bases). CDR1 and CDR2 from the germline V gene are SGHNT and YYREEE (reference sequence). V lost 2 bases to trimming and J lost 0 bases, with 9 bases between them. The CDR3 runs 15 residues. The CDR3, as DNA: TGTGCCAGCAGCTTAGCAGGGGTCTCTGGAAACACCATATATTTT. It specifies CASSLAGVSGNTIYF.

This clone showed up just a few times. The chain links TRBV7-9 to TRBJ2-7; D may be TRBD1 (5 bases). The ends were cut back, 2 bases at V and 7 bases at J, with 12 bases in the middle. CDR3 size: 13 residues. CDR1 and CDR2 from the germline V gene are SEHNR and FQNEAQ (reference sequence). For the CDR3, the DNA is TGTGCCAGCAGCTTACAGGGATCGAGTGAGCAGTACTTC. This gives the protein CASSLQGSSEQYF.

The chain has TRBV18 and TRBJ1-6, with 7 positions matching TRBD1. Unmatched junction bases numbered 9, after V lost 3 bases and J lost 10 bases. The CDR3 has 15 residues. Per germline, CDR1 KGHSH and CDR2 LQKENI. The CDR3 is CASSPEQGWGSPLHF. The CDR3, as DNA: TGTGCCAGCTCACCGGAACAGGGGTGGGGATCACCCCTCCACTTT.

CDR3 sequence: CASSFGGGAETQYF. The CDR3 region has the DNA TGTGCCAGCAGCTTCGGTGGGGGGGCTGAGACCCAGTACTTC. V usage is TRBV7-3 and J usage is TRBJ2-5; tentative D call: TRBD2 (7 bases). V was cut by 3 bases and J by 5 bases, with 13 bases left in between. Per the germline V gene, CDR1 is SGHTA and CDR2 is FQGTGA. The CDR3 is 14 amino acids.

J is TRBJ1-1 and V is TRBV7-3; the D is unclear. The CDR3 loop spans 15 amino acids. Germline V gene data show CDR1 as SGHTA and CDR2 as FQGTGA. V lost 5 bases, J lost 6 bases, and 19 bases lay in between. The CDR3 sequence is CASSPVAGREAEAFF. DNA for the CDR3: TGTGCCAGCAGCCCCGTCGCAGGACGGGAGGCTGAAGCTTTCTTT.

The CDR3 coding sequence is TGTGCCAGCAGCCCACAGCTAAACACTGAAGCTTTCTTT. It is translated as CASSPQLNTEAFF. J is TRBJ1-1 and V is TRBV11-2, with D uncertain. Germline V lookup: CDR1 SGHAT, CDR2 FQNNGV. V was cut by 5 bases and J by 2 bases, with 9 bases left in between. The CDR3 loop spans 13 amino acids.

The CDR3 coding sequence is TGCGCCAGCAGCTTGGCCCTGGAGGGTCAGTTCTTC. It codes for CASSLALEGQFF. The chain is built from TRBV5-1 and TRBJ2-1; a possible D gene is TRBD2 (6 bases). Trimming took off 0 bases at V and 13 bases at J, with 11 bases between the two ends. The CDR3 totals 12 residues. The germline V gene encodes CDR1 SGHRS and CDR2 YFSETQ.

V usage is TRBV11-3 and J usage is TRBJ2-7; D is possibly TRBD1 (5 bases). The length of the CDR3 is 13 residues. The germline gives CDR1 SGHNT, CDR2 YENEEA. Trimming took 1 base from V and 4 from J, leaving 8 bases between them. CDR3 protein: CASSLGGGYEQYF. The CDR3 DNA reads as TGTGCCAGCAGCTTAGGGGGCGGATACGAGCAGTACTTC.

The chain recombines TRBV19 with TRBJ2-5, with D possibly matching TRBD1 (7 bases). The CDR3 spans 13 residues. CDR1 is LNHDA, CDR2 SQIVND, per germline (reference sequence). V shed 9 bases and J shed 1 base, with 12 bases lying between them. The CDR3 DNA reads TGTGCCAGCAGACAGGGACTCCAAGAGACCCAGTACTTC. As protein: CASRQGLQETQYF.

This clone was found once. The V call is TRBV5-1, the J call TRBJ2-5, with unresolved D. This CDR3 is built from 12 residues. Trimming took 1 base from V and 2 from J, leaving 3 bases between them. Per the germline V gene, CDR1 is SGHRS and CDR2 is YFSETQ. CDR3 DNA sequence: TGCGCCAGCAGCTTGCCTCAAGAGACCCAGTACTTC. Amino acid sequence: CASSLPQETQYF.

The chain combines TRBV18 with TRBJ1-4; D remains unclear. The CDR3 covers 13 residues. In germline, CDR1 is KGHSH, CDR2 LQKENI. V lost 5 bases and J 6 bases, leaving 10 bases between the germline ends. This chain's CDR3 is CASSVSRDEKLFF. CDR3 nucleotide sequence: TGTGCCAGCTCAGTCTCCCGGGATGAAAAACTGTTTTTT. The variable domain in full, with the rest retrieved from reference TRBV18 and TRBJ1-4, is NAGVMQNPRHLVRRRGQEARLRCSPMKGHSHVYWYRQLPEEGLKFMVYLQKENIIDESGMPKERFSAEFPKEGPSILRIQQVVRGDSAAYFCASSVSRDEKLFFGSGTQLSVL.

The V call is TRBV5-6, the J call TRBJ1-5, with no clear D. V was pared by 7 bases and J by 5 bases, with 19 bases between. This CDR3 region has 15 residues. Germline V CDR1 and CDR2: SGHDT, YYEEEE. In DNA form, the CDR3 reads TGTGCCAGCGTATCGATGGGAGATTTGGATCAGCCCCAGCATTTT. It codes for CASVSMGDLDQPQHF.

J is TRBJ2-7 and V is TRBV2, with D possibly matching TRBD1 (6 bases). Germline V CDR1 and CDR2: SNHLY, FYNNEI. This CDR3 has 15 residues. The V end was cut by 6 bases, the J end by 4 bases, with 19 bases between. The CDR3 region is CASSRESKGEYEQYF. As DNA, the CDR3 is TGTGCCAGCAGCAGGGAGTCAAAGGGGGAATACGAGCAGTACTTC.